The sequence of this T cell receptor beta chain was determined in a study of cytomegalovirus exposure and HLA in healthy donors. Notes on the study in general: Cytomegalovirus association was listed for 164 TCR beta chains. Relative to the approximately 670-donor mean, N-insertions were reportedly fewer in an Asian-associated ancestry cluster in a later analysis.

This clone was counted between two and nine times. What it recognizes is unknown. PCR employed 60 Vbeta and 13 Jbeta primers. The repertoire was sequenced with immunoSEQ multiplex PCR; TCRdb's copy has only in-frame clones and lacks some. There are some 98,000 clones in the sample; 60% to 80% occur only once, and approximately 7.7% lies in the top ten. Germline-derived CDR1 and CDR2 are SNHLY and FYNNEI. The V and J ends lost 5 bases and 4 bases respectively, with 12 bases between them. The CDR3 consists of 14 residues. Specimen: PBMCs. The receptor was derived from a female donor in good health and CMV-seronegative. The chain uses TRBV2 and TRBJ1-3, with D unresolved. CDR3 coding DNA: TGTGCCAGCAGTAGTCAGACGGGAGGAAACACCATATATTTT. Its protein is CASSSQTGGNTIYF.